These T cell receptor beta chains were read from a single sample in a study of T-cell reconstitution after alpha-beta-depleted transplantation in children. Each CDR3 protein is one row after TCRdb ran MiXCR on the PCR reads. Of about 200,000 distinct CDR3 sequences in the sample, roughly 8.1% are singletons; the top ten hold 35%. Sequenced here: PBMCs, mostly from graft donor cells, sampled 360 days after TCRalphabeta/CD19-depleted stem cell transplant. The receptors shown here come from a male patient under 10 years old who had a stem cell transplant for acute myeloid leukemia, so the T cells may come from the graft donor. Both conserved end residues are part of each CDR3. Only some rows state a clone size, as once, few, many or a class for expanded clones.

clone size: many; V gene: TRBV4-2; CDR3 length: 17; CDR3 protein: CASSQEPNTANTGELFF
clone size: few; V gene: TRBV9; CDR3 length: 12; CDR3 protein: CASGGRTYEQYF
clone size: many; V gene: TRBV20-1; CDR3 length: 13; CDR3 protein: CSAEGGGSYEQYF
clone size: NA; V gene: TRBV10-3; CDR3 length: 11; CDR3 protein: CATMGWGTQYF
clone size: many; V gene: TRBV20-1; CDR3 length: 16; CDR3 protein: CSAGTRIGESSYEQYF
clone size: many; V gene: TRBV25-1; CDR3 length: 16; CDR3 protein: CASSELGKAPYNEQFF
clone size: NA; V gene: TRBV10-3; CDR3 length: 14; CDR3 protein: CATRNTGDNSPLHF
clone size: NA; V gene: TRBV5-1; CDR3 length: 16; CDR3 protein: CASSKPAGLSSYEQYF
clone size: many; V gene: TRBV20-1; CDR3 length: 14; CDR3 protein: CSARDTSGSYEQYF
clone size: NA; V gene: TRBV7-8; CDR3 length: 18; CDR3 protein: CASSPSHWGLLAKNIQYF
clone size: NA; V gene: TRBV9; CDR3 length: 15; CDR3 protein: CASSVGTRSSYEQYF
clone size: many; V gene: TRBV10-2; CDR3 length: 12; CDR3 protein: CASSTPSYEQYF
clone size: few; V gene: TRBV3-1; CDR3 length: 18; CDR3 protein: CASSQDPPSGSSYNEQFF
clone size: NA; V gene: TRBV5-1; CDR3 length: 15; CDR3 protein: CASSQVPGRGYGYTF
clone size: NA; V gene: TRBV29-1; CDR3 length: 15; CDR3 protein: CSVSQGSDYTDTQYF
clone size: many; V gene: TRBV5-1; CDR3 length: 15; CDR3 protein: CASSPKYPPQETQYF
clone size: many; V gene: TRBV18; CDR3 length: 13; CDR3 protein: CASSPPGGETQYF
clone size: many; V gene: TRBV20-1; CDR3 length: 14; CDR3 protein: CSASGTGVYYGYTF